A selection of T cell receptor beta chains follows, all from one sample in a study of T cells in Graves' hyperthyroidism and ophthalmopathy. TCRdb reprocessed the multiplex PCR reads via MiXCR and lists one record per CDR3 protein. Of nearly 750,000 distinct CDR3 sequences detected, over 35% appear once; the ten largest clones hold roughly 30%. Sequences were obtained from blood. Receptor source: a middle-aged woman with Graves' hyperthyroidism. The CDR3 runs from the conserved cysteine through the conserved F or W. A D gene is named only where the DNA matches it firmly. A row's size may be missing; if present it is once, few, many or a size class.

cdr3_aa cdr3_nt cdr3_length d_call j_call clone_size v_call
CASSDNLRDRDSPLHF TGTGCCAGCAGCGACAACCTCCGGGACCGAGATTCACCCCTCCACTTT 16 . TRBJ1-6 many TRBV7-2
CASTPALGLVKEVFF TGTGCCAGTACTCCAGCCTTGGGCCTAGTAAAAGAAGTTTTCTTT 15 . TRBJ1-1 . TRBV19
CASTLRGAGYTF TGTGCCAGCACCTTGAGGGGGGCTGGCTACACCTTC 12 . TRBJ1-2 few TRBV5-5
CASNNLNYGYTF TGTGCCAGCAATAACCTTAACTATGGCTACACCTTC 12 . TRBJ1-2 . TRBV6-1
CAISESRTLNTEAFF TGTGCCATCAGTGAGTCACGGACACTGAACACTGAAGCTTTCTTT 15 . TRBJ1-1 many TRBV10-3
CASSSESSGTDTQYF TGTGCCAGTAGTTCCGAGTCAAGCGGCACGGATACGCAGTATTTT 15 . TRBJ2-3 . TRBV19
CSVVQGARKTQYF TGCAGCGTTGTACAGGGGGCGCGAAAGACCCAGTACTTC 13 TRBD1 TRBJ2-5 . TRBV29-1
CASSTTPTGTEAFF TGTGCCAGCAGCACGACACCGACGGGGACTGAAGCTTTCTTT 14 . TRBJ1-1 . TRBV10-3
CASSSGQGSGNTIYF TGTGCCAGTAGTTCCGGACAGGGCTCTGGAAACACCATATATTTT 15 TRBD1 TRBJ1-3 many TRBV19
CASSTPRGGETQYF TGTGCCAGCAGCACACCCCGGGGGGGAGAGACCCAGTACTTC 14 TRBD2 TRBJ2-5 . TRBV7-2
CSLSGRSQETQYF TGCAGCTTATCCGGCAGGTCCCAAGAGACCCAGTACTTC 13 . TRBJ2-5 . TRBV29-1
CASSPSDGQDTQYF TGTGCCAGCAGTCCCTCGGATGGACAGGATACGCAGTATTTT 14 . TRBJ2-3 . TRBV7-9
CSAASGGALSEQYF TGCAGTGCTGCGTCTGGCGGGGCACTGAGCGAGCAGTACTTC 14 . TRBJ2-7 many TRBV20-1
CASSLDSRTDSEKLFF TGTGCCAGCAGCTTAGATTCCCGGACAGACAGCGAAAAACTGTTTTTT 16 . TRBJ1-4 few TRBV7-2
CASSIRAGGQGFNQPQHF TGTGCCAGTAGTATTAGGGCTGGCGGACAGGGTTTTAATCAGCCCCAGCATTTT 18 TRBD1 TRBJ1-5 few TRBV19
CATSGGQGGVYNQPQHF TGTGCCACCAGTGGGGGGCAGGGGGGGGTTTACAATCAGCCCCAGCATTTT 17 TRBD1 TRBJ1-5 . TRBV24-1
CASSLVSPGNFAEAFF TGTGCCAGCAGCTTAGTGTCCCCAGGGAATTTCGCTGAAGCTTTCTTT 16 . TRBJ1-1 . TRBV7-2
CASSLQGSGELFF TGTGCCAGCAGCTTACAGGGTTCCGGGGAGCTGTTTTTT 13 . TRBJ2-2 many TRBV7-2
CASSYRGIRTEAFF TGTGCCAGCAGTTACCGAGGGATCCGCACTGAAGCTTTCTTT 14 . TRBJ1-1 . TRBV10-3
CASRGYTDTQYF TGCGCCAGCAGAGGGTACACAGATACGCAGTATTTT 12 . TRBJ2-3 . TRBV10-1
CASSYNRVGTEAFF TGTGCCAGCAGTTACAACAGGGTCGGCACTGAAGCTTTCTTT 14 . TRBJ1-1 . TRBV6-2/TRBV6-3
CATSRVTGDYGYTF TGTGCCACCAGCAGAGTCACAGGGGACTATGGCTACACCTTC 14 TRBD1 TRBJ1-2 . TRBV15
CASSIGRNTEAFF TGTGCCAGTAGTATCGGCAGGAACACTGAAGCTTTCTTT 13 . TRBJ1-1 many TRBV19
CAISGLDTYPVYEQYF TGTGCCATCAGTGGATTGGACACCTATCCTGTTTACGAGCAGTACTTC 16 . TRBJ2-7 many TRBV10-3
CASSLEEGSPQHF TGTGCCAGCAGCTTAGAGGAGGGTTCGCCCCAGCATTTT 13 . TRBJ1-5 few TRBV7-2
CASSLSWFPYEQYF TGTGCCAGCAGCCTTTCTTGGTTTCCCTACGAGCAGTACTTC 14 . TRBJ2-7 many TRBV7-9
CASSLGAGGEETQYF TGTGCCAGCAGTTTAGGGGCCGGCGGAGAGGAGACCCAGTACTTC 15 . TRBJ2-5 few TRBV12-3/TRBV12-4
CASSESERSGANVLTF TGCGCCAGCAGTGAGTCGGAGCGCTCTGGGGCCAACGTCCTGACTTTC 16 . TRBJ2-6 many TRBV10-1
CASSWGTGDGETQYF TGTGCCAGCAGCTGGGGGACGGGGGACGGAGAGACCCAGTACTTC 15 . TRBJ2-5 . TRBV5-6
CASSYSRLAGASYEQYF TGTGCCAGCAGTTACTCGAGGCTAGCGGGAGCGTCCTACGAGCAGTACTTC 17 TRBD2 TRBJ2-7 . TRBV6-5
CASSYEYEQFF TGTGCCAGCAGTTACGAATATGAGCAGTTCTTC 11 . TRBJ2-1 . TRBV6-2/TRBV6-3
CASSVAGNTIYF TGTGCCAGCAGCGTAGCTGGAAACACCATATATTTT 12 . TRBJ1-3 many TRBV9
CASSSSLSSYTF TGTGCCAGCAGTTCGAGCCTCAGCAGCTACACCTTC 12 . TRBJ1-2 . TRBV6-5